This T cell receptor beta chain was observed in a study of blood T cells in healthy people across ages. Each sample yielded at least 6 micrograms of PBMC total RNA. Germline V gene sequence: CDR1 SGHTA, CDR2 FQGTGA. This CDR3 is 16 amino acids long. V lost 5 bases to trimming and J lost 7 bases; unmatched junction nucleotides: 11. Combining a sample-barcoded 5' primer with a J-beta primer mix, a second PCR ran for roughly 7 to 11 cycles. TCRdb re-called the 5' RACE reads through MiXCR, storing one row per CDR3 protein. The sample includes approximately 1,000,000 distinct CDR3 sequences, less than 45% of them seen just once. In the case of this clonotype: What it recognizes is unknown.

General study results and limits: Estimates drawn from one million T cells were deemed to understate diversity. Older age coincided with a roughly linear decline in TCR beta diversity per million T cells. Shifts in expanded clonotypes may have been confounded by donor CMV status, which was unknown.

The source is a man in his late teens or twenties in good health. Sequenced input: blood. The chain couples TRBV7-3 to TRBJ1-2, with 12 bases that match TRBD1. The CDR3 loop is CASSPSGGTGGVGYTF. CDR3 DNA sequence: TGTGCCAGCAGCCCCAGTGGGGGGACAGGGGGCGTTGGCTACACCTTC.